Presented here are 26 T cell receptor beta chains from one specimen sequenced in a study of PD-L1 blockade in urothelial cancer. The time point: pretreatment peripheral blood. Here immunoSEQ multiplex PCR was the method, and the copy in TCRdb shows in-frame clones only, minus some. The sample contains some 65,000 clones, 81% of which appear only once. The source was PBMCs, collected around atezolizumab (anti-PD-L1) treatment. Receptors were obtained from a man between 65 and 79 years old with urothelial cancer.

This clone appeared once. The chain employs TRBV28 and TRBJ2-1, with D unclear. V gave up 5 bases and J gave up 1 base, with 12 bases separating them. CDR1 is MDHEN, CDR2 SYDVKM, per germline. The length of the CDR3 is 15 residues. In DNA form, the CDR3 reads TGTGCCAGCAGTACCGACTCCGCGTCCTACAATGAGCAGTTCTTC. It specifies CASSTDSASYNEQFF.

The chain's CDR3 is CASSQGLANTGELFF. In nucleotides, the CDR3 is TGTGCCAGCAGCCAGGGACTAGCGAACACCGGGGAGCTGTTTTTT. The rearrangement joins TRBV5-4 to TRBJ2-2, with 8 bases identical to TRBD2. Germline V gene sequence: CDR1 SGHNT, CDR2 YYREEE (reference sequence). Unmatched junction bases numbered 2, after V lost 4 bases and J lost 0 bases. This CDR3 region has 15 residues.

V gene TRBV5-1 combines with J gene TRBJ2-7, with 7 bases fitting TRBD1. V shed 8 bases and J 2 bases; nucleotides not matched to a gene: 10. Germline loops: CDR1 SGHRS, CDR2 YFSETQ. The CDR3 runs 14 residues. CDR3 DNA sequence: TGCGCCAGAAGTACCGGGACAGCTACCTACGAGCAGTACTTC. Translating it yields CARSTGTATYEQYF.

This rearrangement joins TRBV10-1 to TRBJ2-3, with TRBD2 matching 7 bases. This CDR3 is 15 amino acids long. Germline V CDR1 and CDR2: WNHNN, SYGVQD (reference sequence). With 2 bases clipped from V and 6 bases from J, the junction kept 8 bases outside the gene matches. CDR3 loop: CASSEGISGADTQYF. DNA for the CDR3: TGCGCCAGCAGTGAGGGTATAAGCGGGGCGGATACGCAGTATTTT.

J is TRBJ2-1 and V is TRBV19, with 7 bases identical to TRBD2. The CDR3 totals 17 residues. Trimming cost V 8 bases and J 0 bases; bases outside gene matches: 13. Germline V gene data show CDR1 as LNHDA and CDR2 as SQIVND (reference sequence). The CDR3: CASGYASGRNSYNEQFF. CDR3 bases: TGTGCCAGTGGTTATGCTAGCGGAAGGAACTCCTACAATGAGCAGTTCTTC.

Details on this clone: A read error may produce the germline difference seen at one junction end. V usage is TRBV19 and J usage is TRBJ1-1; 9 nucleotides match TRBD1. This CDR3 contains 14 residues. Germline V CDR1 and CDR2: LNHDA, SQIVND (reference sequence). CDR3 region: CASSMAGTGTGAFF. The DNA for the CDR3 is TGTGCCAGTAGTATGGCCGGGACAGGGACTGGAGCTTTCTTT.

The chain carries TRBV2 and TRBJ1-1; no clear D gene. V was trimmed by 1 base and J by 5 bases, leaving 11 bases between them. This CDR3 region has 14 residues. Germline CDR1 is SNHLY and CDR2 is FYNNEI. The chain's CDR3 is CASSEGAQVTEAFF. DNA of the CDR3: TGTGCCAGCAGTGAAGGGGCGCAGGTGACTGAAGCTTTCTTT.

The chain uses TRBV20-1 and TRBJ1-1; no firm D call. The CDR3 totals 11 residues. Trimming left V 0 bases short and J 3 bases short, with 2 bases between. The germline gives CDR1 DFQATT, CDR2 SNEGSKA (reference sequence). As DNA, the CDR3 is TGCAGTGCTAGAGACGACACTGAAGCTTTCTTT. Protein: CSARDDTEAFF.

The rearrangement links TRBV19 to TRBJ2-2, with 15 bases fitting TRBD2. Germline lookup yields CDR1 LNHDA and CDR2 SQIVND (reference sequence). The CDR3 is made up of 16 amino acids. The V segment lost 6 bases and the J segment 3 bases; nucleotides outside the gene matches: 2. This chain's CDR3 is CASRGLAGGDTGELFF. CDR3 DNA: TGTGCCAGTAGAGGACTAGCGGGAGGGGACACCGGGGAGCTGTTTTTT.

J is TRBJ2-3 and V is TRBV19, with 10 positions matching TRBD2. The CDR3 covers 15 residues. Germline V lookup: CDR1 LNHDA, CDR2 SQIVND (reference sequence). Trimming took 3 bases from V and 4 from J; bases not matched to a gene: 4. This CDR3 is CASSIRLAGADTQYF. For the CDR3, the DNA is TGTGCCAGTAGTATCAGGCTAGCGGGAGCAGATACGCAGTATTTT.

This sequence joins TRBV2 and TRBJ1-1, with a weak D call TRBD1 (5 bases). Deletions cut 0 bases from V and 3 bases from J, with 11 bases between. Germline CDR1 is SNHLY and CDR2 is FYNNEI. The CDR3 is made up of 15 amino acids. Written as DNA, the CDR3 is TGTGCCAGCAGTGAAGCCGGGCAGGGTTACACTGAAGCTTTCTTT. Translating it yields CASSEAGQGYTEAFF.

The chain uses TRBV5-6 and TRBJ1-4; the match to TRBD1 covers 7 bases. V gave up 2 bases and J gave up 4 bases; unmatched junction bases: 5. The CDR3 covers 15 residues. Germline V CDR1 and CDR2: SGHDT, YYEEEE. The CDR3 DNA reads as TGTGCCAGCAGCTTACCGGGACAGAGTAATGAAAAACTGTTTTTT. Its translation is CASSLPGQSNEKLFF.

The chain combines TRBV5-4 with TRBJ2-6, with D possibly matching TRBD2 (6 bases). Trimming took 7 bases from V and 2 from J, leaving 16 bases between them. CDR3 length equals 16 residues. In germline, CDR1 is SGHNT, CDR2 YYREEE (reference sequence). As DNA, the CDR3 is TGTGCCAGCCGGGGAGGTGGACTCCCTGGGGCCAACGTCCTGACTTTC. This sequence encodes CASRGGGLPGANVLTF.

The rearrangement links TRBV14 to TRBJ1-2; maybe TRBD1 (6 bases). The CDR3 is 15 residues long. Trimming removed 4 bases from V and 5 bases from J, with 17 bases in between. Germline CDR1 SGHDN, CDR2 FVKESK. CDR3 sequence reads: CASSPPPWTEYGYTF. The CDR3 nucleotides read TGTGCCAGCAGCCCACCCCCTTGGACAGAATATGGCTACACCTTC.

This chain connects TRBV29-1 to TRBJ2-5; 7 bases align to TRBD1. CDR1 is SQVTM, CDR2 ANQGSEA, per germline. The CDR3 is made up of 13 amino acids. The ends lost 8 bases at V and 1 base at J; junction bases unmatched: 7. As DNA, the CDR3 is TGCAGCCTCATACAGGGGATCCAAGAGACCCAGTACTTC. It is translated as CSLIQGIQETQYF.

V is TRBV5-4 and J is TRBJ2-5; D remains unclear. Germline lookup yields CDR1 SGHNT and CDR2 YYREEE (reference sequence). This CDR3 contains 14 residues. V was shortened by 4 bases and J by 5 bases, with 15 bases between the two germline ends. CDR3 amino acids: CASSQPSTRETQYF. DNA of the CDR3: TGTGCCAGCAGCCAACCTTCCACCCGGGAGACCCAGTACTTC.

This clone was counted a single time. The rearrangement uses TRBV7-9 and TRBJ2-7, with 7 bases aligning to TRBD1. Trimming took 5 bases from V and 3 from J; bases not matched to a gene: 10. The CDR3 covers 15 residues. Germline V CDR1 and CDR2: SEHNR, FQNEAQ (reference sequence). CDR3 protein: CASSNLRDSLYEQYF. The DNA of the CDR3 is TGTGCCAGCAGCAACCTCCGGGACAGTCTCTACGAGCAGTACTTC.

The CDR3 region has the DNA TGTGCCATCAGTCCCCCGGGAGGGCCGTTCACCGGGGAGCTGTTTTTT. Protein sequence: CAISPPGGPFTGELFF. The J gene is TRBJ2-2, the V gene TRBV10-3; 8 bases are a match to TRBD2. CDR1 ENHRY and CDR2 SYGVKD come from the germline V gene. This CDR3 has 16 residues. V was pared by 5 bases and J by 4 bases, with 9 bases of the junction left unmatched.

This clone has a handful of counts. As DNA, the CDR3 is TGTGCCAGTCGTCGGGGGGCGGACACTGAAGCTTTCTTT. It codes for CASRRGADTEAFF. The rearrangement links TRBV19 to TRBJ1-1, with a tentative D call TRBD1 (6 bases). The CDR3 is made up of 13 amino acids. V shed 8 bases and J shed 3 bases, with 13 bases lying between them. Germline V lookup: CDR1 LNHDA, CDR2 SQIVND (reference sequence). Full variable domain (outside the CDR3, taken from reference TRBV19 and TRBJ1-1): DGGITQSPKYLFRKEGQNVTLSCEQNLNHDAMYWYRQDPGQGLRLIYYSQIVNDFQKGDIAEGYSVSREKKESFPLTVTSAQKNPTAFYLCASRRGADTEAFFGQGTRLTVV.

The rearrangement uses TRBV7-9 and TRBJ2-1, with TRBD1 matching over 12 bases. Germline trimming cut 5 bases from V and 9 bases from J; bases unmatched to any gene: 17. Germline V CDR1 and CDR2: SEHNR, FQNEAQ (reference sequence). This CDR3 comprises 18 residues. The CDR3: CASSPRAPGTGGSGEQFF. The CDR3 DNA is TGTGCCAGCAGCCCCAGAGCTCCCGGGACAGGGGGCTCGGGTGAGCAGTTCTTC.

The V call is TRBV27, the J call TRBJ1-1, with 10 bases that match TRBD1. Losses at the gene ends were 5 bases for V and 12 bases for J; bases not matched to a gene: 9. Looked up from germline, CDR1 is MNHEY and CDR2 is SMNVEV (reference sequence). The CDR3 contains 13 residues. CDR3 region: CASSPRDRGRSFF. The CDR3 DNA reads TGTGCCAGCAGTCCACGGGACAGGGGTAGGTCTTTCTTT.

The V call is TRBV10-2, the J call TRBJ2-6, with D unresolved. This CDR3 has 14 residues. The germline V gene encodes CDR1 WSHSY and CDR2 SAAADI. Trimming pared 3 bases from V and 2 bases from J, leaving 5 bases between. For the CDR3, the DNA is TGCGCCAGCAGTGACTTAGCTGGGGCCAACGTCCTGACTTTC. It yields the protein CASSDLAGANVLTF.

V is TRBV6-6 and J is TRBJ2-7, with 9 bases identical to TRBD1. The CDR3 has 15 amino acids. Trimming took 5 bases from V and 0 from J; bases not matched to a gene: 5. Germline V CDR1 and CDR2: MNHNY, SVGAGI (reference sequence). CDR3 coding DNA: TGTGCCAGCAGTGGCCGGGACAGGGTCTCCTACGAGCAGTACTTC. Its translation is CASSGRDRVSYEQYF.

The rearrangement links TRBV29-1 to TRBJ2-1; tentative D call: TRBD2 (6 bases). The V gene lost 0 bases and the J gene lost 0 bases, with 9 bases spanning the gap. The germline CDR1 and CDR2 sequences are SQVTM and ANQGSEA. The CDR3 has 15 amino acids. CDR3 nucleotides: TGCAGCGTTGAAGACGGGACTTCCTCCTACAATGAGCAGTTCTTC. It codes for CSVEDGTSSYNEQFF.

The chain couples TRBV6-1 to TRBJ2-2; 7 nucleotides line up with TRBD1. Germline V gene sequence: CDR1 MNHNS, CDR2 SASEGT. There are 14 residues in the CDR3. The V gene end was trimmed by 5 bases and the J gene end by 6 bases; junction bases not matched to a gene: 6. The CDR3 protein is CASSQDRWAGELFF. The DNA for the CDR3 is TGTGCCAGCAGTCAGGACAGGTGGGCCGGGGAGCTGTTTTTT.

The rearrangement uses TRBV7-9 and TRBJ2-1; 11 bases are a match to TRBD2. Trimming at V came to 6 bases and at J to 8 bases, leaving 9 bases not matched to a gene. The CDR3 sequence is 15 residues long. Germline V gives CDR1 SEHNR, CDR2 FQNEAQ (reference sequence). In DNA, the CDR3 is TGTGCCAGCAGAGCCCTAGCGGGAGGTCTCGATGAGCAGTTCTTC. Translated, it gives CASRALAGGLDEQFF.